Sequencing of this TCR beta chain was carried out in a study of CXCR3-negative and CXCR3-positive naive CD8 T cells. CDR3 length equals 16 residues. Per germline, CDR1 MNHNY and CDR2 SVGAGI (reference sequence). The TRB libraries of cDNA were built by UMI-labeled 5' RACE. With the 5' RACE reads reprocessed, TCRdb shows one record per CDR3 protein and no DNA. The listing contains 69,000 or so distinct CDR3 sequences. The sequenced sample was naive CXCR3- CD8+ T cells from blood. Indicated subset: CD45RO-CCR7+CD27+CD95- naive CD8+ T cells lacking CXCR3 (TNR3-). The chain employs TRBV6-6 and TRBJ2-1; TCRdb's assignment of TRBD2 cannot be checked, as there is no DNA. The receptor was derived from a human donor in good health. Some clones in this sample may be carry-over from other donors' samples. CDR3 amino acids: CASRPAGGPSYNEQFF.